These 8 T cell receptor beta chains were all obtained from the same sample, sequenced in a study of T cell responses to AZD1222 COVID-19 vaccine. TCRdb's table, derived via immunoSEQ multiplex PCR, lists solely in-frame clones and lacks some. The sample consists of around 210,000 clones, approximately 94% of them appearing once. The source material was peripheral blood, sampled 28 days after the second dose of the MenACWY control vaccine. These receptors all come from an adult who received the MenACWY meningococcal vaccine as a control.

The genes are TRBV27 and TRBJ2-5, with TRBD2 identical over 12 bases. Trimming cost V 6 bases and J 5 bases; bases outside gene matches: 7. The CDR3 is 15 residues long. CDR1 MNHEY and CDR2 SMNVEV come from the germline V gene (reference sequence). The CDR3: CASSLTSGSFETQYF. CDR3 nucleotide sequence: TGTGCCAGCAGCCTGACTAGCGGGAGTTTCGAGACCCAGTACTTC.

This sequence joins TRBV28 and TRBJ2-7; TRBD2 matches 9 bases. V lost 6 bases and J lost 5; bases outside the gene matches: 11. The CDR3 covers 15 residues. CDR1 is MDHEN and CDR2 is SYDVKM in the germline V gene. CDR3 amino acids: CASRGSGRSLHEQYF. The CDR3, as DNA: TGTGCCAGCAGGGGTAGCGGGAGAAGTCTCCACGAGCAGTACTTC.

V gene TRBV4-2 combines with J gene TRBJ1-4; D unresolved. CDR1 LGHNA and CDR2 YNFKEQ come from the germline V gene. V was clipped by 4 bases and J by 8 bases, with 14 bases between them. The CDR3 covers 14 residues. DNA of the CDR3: TGTGCCAGCAGCCGTGGCGCGGGAGACGAAAAACTGTTTTTT. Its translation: CASSRGAGDEKLFF.

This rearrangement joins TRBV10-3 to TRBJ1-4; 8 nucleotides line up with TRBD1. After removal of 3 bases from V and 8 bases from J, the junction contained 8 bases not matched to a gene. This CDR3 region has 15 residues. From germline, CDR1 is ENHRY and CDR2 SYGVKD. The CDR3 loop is CAISDTGGRQEKLFF. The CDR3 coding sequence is TGTGCCATCAGTGACACAGGGGGGCGACAGGAAAAACTGTTTTTT.

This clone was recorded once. Here the CDR3 reads CASSGGVAGVNTGELFF. Here the CDR3 DNA reads TGTGCCAGCAGCGGGGGGGTAGCGGGAGTGAACACCGGGGAGCTGTTTTTT. The rearrangement joins TRBV3-1 (or the pseudogene TRBV3-2) to TRBJ2-2; 9 bases are shared with TRBD2. Unmatched junction bases numbered 8, after V lost 5 bases and J lost 1 base. The CDR3 totals 17 residues. Germline-derived CDR1 and CDR2 are LGHDT and YNNKEL (reference sequence).

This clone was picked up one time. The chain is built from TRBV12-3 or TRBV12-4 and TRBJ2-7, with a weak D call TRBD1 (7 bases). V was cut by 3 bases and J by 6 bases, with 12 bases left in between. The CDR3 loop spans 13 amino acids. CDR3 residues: CASSFVQGGEQYF. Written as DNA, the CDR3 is TGTGCCAGCAGTTTTGTGCAGGGGGGCGAGCAGTACTTC.

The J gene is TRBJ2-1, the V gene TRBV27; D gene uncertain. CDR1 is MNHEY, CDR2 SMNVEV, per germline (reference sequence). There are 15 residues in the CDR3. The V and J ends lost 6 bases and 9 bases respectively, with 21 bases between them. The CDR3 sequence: CASSLDSRLDGEQFF. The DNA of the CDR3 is TGTGCCAGCAGCCTAGACTCGAGATTGGACGGTGAGCAGTTCTTC.

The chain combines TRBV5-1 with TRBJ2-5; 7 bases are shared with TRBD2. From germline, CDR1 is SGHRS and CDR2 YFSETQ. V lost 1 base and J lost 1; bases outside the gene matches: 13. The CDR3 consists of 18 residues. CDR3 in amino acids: CASSLRASGRFLQETQYF. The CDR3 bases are TGCGCCAGCAGCTTGAGGGCTAGCGGACGATTTCTCCAAGAGACCCAGTACTTC.